What follows are 9 T cell receptor beta chains derived from one specimen sequenced in a study of regulatory T cells in long-lasting Graves disease. Time point in this sample: persistent/refractory GD, antithyroid drugs over 5 years with positive TRAb. The TCR library was made from RNA that had been extracted from PBMCs in TRIzol. The TCR beta library used iRepertoire HTBI primers with Arm-PCR amplification of CDR3. MiXCR, run by TCRdb on the multiplex PCR reads, gives a single entry per CDR3 protein. Here the sample spans more than 300,000 distinct CDR3 sequences, about 23% being singletons. The starting material was peripheral blood mononuclear cells (PBMCs), obtained when the disease was refractory, from a patient treated with antithyroid drugs. Receptor source: a middle-aged woman with Graves disease.

The chain carries TRBV20-1 and TRBJ2-2; a weak D match, TRBD1 (6 bases). Trimming cost V 4 bases and J 4 bases, with 16 bases left between them. Germline CDR1 is DFQATT and CDR2 is SNEGSKA (reference sequence). CDR3 length: 15 amino acids. CDR3 loop: CSAIARGSFTGELFF. DNA for the CDR3: TGCAGTGCTATCGCCAGGGGTTCGTTCACCGGGGAGCTGTTTTTT.

The chain links TRBV7-6 to TRBJ2-3, with 9 bases identical to TRBD2. V trimming: 1 base; J trimming: 5 bases; junction bases outside the gene matches: 7. The germline CDR1 and CDR2 sequences are SGHVS and FNYEAQ. There are 16 residues in the CDR3. The chain's CDR3 is CASSLGIAGDEDTQYF. The CDR3 nucleotides read TGTGCCAGCAGCTTAGGGATAGCGGGAGATGAAGATACGCAGTATTTT. Filled out from reference TRBV7-6 and TRBJ2-3, the complete variable domain reads GAGVSQSPRYKVTKRGQDVALRCDPISGHVSLYWYRQALGQGPEFLTYFNYEAQQDKSGLPNDRFSAERPEGSISTLTIQRTEQRDSAMYRCASSLGIAGDEDTQYFGPGTRLTVL.

In its sample, this clonotype was seen many times. The CDR3 spells CSAREPLEGTEAFF. DNA of the CDR3: TGCAGTGCTAGAGAACCGTTAGAGGGCACTGAAGCTTTCTTT. This chain joins TRBV20-1 and TRBJ1-1, with D hard to call. Trimming left V 0 bases short and J 4 bases short, with 12 bases between. The CDR3 length is 14 residues. The V gene's germline CDR1 is DFQATT and CDR2 SNEGSKA (reference sequence).

This clonotype was seen just once. The chain combines TRBV28 with TRBJ1-2; D call uncertain. The CDR3 loop spans 14 amino acids. Trimming shortened V by 2 bases and J by 5 bases, and 12 bases separated the two germline ends. Germline V gene lookup returns CDR1 MDHEN and CDR2 SYDVKM. This CDR3 reads CASSLEGGWYGYTF. CDR3 DNA sequence: TGTGCCAGCAGTTTAGAGGGAGGGTGGTATGGCTACACCTTC.

The chain has TRBV20-1 and TRBJ1-5, with TRBD1 identical over 11 bases. V lost 0 bases to trimming and J lost 6 bases; unmatched junction nucleotides: 7. In germline, CDR1 is DFQATT, CDR2 SNEGSKA (reference sequence). The CDR3 covers 16 residues. The CDR3 protein is CSARDHGQGATQPQHF. CDR3 DNA: TGCAGTGCTAGAGATCACGGACAGGGGGCTACTCAGCCCCAGCATTTT.

This clonotype was observed at least ten times. The J gene is TRBJ1-2, the V gene TRBV6-1; D gene unclear. Germline assignment: CDR1 MNHNS and CDR2 SASEGT. The V gene lost 7 bases and the J gene lost 8 bases, with 23 bases spanning the gap. The CDR3 has 15 residues. This CDR3 is CASTTPWKSAGGYTF. The DNA of the CDR3 is TGTGCCAGCACAACCCCCTGGAAGTCCGCGGGCGGCTACACCTTC.

This clonotype was detected only a few times. The rearrangement uses TRBV5-1 and TRBJ2-4; TRBD1 aligns across 9 bases. The V and J ends lost 6 bases and 0 bases, in that order; junction bases with no gene match: 13. The length of the CDR3 is 18 residues. The V gene's germline CDR1 is SGHRS and CDR2 YFSETQ. The CDR3 region has the DNA TGCGCCAGCACGTCAACGCCCCAGACAGGGGGAGCCAAAAACATTCAGTACTTC. It specifies CASTSTPQTGGAKNIQYF.

This clonotype was counted at least ten times. The chain links TRBV2 to TRBJ2-1; no reliable D call. Germline CDR1 is SNHLY and CDR2 is FYNNEI. Trimming removed 4 bases from V and 0 bases from J, with 10 bases in between. The CDR3 runs 15 residues. CDR3 DNA: TGTGCCAGCAGTGGGGGTAGCAGCTCCTACAATGAGCAGTTCTTC. This translates into CASSGGSSSYNEQFF.

This clonotype occurred many times. The chain links TRBV27 to TRBJ2-2; D not resolved. Germline CDR1 reads MNHEY; CDR2 reads SMNVEV (reference sequence). This CDR3 comprises 13 residues. Trimming took off 5 bases at V and 3 bases at J, with 7 bases between the two ends. CDR3 region: CASSKIYTGELFF. CDR3 nucleotides: TGTGCCAGCAGTAAGATCTACACCGGGGAGCTGTTTTTT.